The T cell receptor (beta chain) described here comes from a study of blood T cells in healthy people across ages. Study results and caveats: Long-lived donors exceeded aged donors in naive CD4+ cells and diversity.

For the second PCR, which ran for about 7 to 12 cycles, a sample-barcoded 5' primer and a J-beta primer mix were used. Each cDNA molecule received a tag from a template-switch adaptor that had 12 random nucleotides. TCRdb re-called the 5' RACE reads with MiXCR, one entry per CDR3 protein. The sample holds about 900,000 distinct CDR3 sequences; approximately 59% are singletons and the top ten take 25% to 35%. The donors, aged 6 to 90, were healthy Caucasians from Russia. Donors gave 8.5 to 10 milliliters of peripheral blood apiece. This CDR3 spans 15 amino acids. The germline gives CDR1 SGHTA, CDR2 FQGNSA. In regard to this clonotype: Antigen: not known. An end of the junction differs from the germline gene, which may be a read error.

The sequence was obtained from a man aged 25-40 years in good health. The specimen sequenced was blood. V and J are TRBV7-2 and TRBJ1-2; 9 bases are a match to TRBD1. CDR3 loop: CASSPVADRGFGCTF. The CDR3, as DNA: TGTGCCAGCAGCCCCGTCGCGGACAGGGGCTTTGGCTGCACCTTC.